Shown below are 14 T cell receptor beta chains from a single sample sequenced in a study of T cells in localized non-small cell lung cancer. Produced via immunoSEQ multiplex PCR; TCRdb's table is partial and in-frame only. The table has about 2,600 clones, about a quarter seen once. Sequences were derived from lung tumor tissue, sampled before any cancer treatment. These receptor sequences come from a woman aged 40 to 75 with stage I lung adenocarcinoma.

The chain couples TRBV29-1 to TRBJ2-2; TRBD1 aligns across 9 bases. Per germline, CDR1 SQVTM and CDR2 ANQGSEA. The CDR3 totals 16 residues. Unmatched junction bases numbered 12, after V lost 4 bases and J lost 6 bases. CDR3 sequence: CSVAYPGTGRPGELFF. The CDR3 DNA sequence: TGCAGCGTTGCTTACCCGGGGACAGGGAGGCCCGGGGAGCTGTTTTTT.

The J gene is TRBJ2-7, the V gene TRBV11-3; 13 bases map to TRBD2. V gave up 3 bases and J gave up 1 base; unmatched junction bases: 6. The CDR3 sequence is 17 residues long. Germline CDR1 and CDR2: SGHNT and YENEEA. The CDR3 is CASSLPRGLAGSYEQYF. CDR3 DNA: TGTGCCAGCAGCTTGCCAAGGGGACTAGCGGGATCCTACGAGCAGTACTTC.

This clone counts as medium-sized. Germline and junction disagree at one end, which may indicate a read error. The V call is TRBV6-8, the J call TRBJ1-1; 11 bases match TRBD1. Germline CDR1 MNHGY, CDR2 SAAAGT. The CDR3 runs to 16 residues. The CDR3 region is CASSEDRGLLKTEAFF. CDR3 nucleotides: TGTGCCAGCAGTGAGGACAGGGGGCTCTTGAAGACTGAAGCTTTCTTT.

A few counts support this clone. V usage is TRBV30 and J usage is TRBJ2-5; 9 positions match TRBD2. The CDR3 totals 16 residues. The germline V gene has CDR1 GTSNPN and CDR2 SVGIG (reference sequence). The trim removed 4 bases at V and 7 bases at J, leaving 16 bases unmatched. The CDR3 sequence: CAWTRPGGGRARTQYF. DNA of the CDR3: TGTGCCTGGACCCGACCGGGGGGCGGGAGGGCGAGGACCCAGTACTTC.

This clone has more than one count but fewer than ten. The CDR3 region has the DNA TGTGCCAGCAGTCCCCAGGCGGGATCCTTCTCCTACAATGAGCAGTTCTTC. As protein: CASSPQAGSFSYNEQFF. The rearrangement joins TRBV6-8 to TRBJ2-1; a possible D gene is TRBD2 (6 bases). V lost 5 bases and J 0 bases, leaving 17 bases between the germline ends. From germline, CDR1 is MNHGY and CDR2 SAAAGT. This CDR3 contains 17 residues.

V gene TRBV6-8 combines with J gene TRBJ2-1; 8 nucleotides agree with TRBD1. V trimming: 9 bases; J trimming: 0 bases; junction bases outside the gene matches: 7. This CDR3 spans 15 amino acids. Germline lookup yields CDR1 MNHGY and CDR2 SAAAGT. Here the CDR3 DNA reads TGTGCCAGTTTGGACAGGGAGAGCTCCTACAATGAGCAGTTCTTC. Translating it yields CASLDRESSYNEQFF.

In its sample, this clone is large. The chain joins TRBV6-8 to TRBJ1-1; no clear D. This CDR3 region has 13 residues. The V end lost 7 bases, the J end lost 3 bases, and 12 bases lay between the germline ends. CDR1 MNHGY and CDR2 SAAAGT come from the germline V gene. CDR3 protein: CASTMGFDTEAFF. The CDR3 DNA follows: TGTGCCAGCACGATGGGATTCGACACTGAAGCTTTCTTT.

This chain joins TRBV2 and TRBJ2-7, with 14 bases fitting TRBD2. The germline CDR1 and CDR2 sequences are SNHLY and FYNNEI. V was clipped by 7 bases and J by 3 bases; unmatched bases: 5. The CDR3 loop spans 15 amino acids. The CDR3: CASTGTSGSVYEQYF. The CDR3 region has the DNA TGTGCCAGCACCGGGACTAGCGGGAGCGTCTACGAGCAGTACTTC.

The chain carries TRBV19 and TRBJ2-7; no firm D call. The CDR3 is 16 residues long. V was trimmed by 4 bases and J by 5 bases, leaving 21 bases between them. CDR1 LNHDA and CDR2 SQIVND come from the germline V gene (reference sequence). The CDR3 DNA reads TGTGCCAGTAGTAGACCCGACCGAAATTTTGGGAACGAGCAGTACTTC. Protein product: CASSRPDRNFGNEQYF.

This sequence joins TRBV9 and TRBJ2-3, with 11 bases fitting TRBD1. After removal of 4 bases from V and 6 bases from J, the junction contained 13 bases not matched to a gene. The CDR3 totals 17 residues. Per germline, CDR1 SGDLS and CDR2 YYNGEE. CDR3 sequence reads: CASSPPYGTGGVDTQYF. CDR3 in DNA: TGTGCCAGCAGCCCACCTTATGGGACAGGGGGTGTGGATACGCAGTATTTT.

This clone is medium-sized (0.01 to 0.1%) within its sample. CDR3 DNA sequence: TGTGCCAGCAGCTCCCACATCAGCACAGATACGCAGTATTTT. Translating it yields CASSSHISTDTQYF. This chain connects TRBV11-3 to TRBJ2-3; D is unclear. Germline CDR1 SGHNT, CDR2 YENEEA. The CDR3 covers 14 residues. Trimming left V 4 bases short and J 0 bases short, with 8 bases between.

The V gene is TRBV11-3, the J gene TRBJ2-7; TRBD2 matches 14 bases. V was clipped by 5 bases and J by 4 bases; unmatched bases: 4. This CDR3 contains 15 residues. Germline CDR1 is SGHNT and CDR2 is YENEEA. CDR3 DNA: TGTGCCAGCAGCACGGGGACTAGCGGGAGTTACGAGCAGTACTTC. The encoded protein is CASSTGTSGSYEQYF.

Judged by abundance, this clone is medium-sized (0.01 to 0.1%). CDR3 nucleotide sequence: TGTGCCAGCAGTCCAAAACAGGGTGAGAGCTCCTACAATGAGCAGTTCTTC. Translated: CASSPKQGESSYNEQFF. The rearrangement links TRBV11-3 to TRBJ2-1; TRBD1 is a possible D gene (6 bases). The CDR3 extends over 17 amino acids. V was pared by 6 bases and J by 0 bases, with 18 bases between. CDR1 SGHNT and CDR2 YENEEA come from the germline V gene. Full variable domain (outside the CDR3, taken from reference TRBV11-3 and TRBJ2-1): EAGVVQSPRYKIIEKKQPVAFWCNPISGHNTLYWYLQNLGQGPELLIRYENEEAVDDSQLPKDRFSAERLKGVDSTLKIQPAELGDSAVYLCASSPKQGESSYNEQFFGPGTRLTVL.

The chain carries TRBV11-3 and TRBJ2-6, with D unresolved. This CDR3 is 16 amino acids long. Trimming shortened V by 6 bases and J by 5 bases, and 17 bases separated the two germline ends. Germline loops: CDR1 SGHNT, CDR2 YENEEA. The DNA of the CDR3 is TGTGCCAGCAGTTTGCTCGCACAAAGTCGGGCCAACGTCCTGACTTTC. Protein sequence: CASSLLAQSRANVLTF.